This TCR beta chain was observed in a study of technical replicates of blood from a handful of donors. Produced via immunoSEQ multiplex PCR; TCRdb's table is partial and in-frame only. The sample records roughly 80,000 clones, roughly nine tenths being singletons. Unmatched junction bases numbered 9, after V lost 5 bases and J lost 3 bases. This CDR3 has 16 amino acids. Germline V gene data show CDR1 as SEHNR and CDR2 as FQNEAQ (reference sequence). The chain recombines TRBV7-9 with TRBJ1-4; 7 nucleotides line up with TRBD1. The sequenced sample was T cells isolated from PBMCs. The receptor's source is a human donor in good health. CDR3 region: CASSQDRSLANEKLFF. CDR3 nucleotide sequence: TGTGCCAGCAGCCAGGACAGGTCGCTAGCTAATGAAAAACTGTTTTTT.